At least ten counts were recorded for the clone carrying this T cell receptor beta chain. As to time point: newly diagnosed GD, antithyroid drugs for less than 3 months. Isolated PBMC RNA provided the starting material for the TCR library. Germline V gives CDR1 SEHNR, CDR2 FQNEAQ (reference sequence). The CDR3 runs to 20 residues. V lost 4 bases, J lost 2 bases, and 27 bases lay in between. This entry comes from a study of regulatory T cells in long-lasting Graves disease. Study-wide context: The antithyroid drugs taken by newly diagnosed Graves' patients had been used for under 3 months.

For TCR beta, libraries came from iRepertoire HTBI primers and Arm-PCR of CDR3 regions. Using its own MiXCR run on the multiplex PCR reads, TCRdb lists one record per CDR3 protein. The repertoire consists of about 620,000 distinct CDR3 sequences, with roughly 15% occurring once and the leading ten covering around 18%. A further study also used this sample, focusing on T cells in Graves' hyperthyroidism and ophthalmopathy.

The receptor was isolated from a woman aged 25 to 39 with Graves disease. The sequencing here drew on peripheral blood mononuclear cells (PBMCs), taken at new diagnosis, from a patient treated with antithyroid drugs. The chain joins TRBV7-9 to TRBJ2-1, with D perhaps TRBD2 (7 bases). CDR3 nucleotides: TGTGCCAGCAGCTCGCTGGGGGGCGCGGGAGCCCTTTGGACCTACAATGAGCAGTTCTTC. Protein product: CASSSLGGAGALWTYNEQFF.